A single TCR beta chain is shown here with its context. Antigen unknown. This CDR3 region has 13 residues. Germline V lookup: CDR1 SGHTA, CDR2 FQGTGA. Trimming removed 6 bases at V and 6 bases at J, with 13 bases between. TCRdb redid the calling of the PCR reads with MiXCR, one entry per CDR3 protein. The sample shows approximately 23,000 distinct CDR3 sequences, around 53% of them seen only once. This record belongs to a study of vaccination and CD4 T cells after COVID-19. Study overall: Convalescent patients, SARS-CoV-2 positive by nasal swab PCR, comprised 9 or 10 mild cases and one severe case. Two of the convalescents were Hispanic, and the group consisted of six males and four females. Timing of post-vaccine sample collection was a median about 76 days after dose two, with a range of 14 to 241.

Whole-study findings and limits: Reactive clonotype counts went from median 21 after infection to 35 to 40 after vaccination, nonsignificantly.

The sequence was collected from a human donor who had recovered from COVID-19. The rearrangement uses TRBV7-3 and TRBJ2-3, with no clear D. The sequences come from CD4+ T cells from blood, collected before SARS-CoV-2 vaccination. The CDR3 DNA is TGTGCCAGCAGAAAACTCGAAGAGGATACGCAGTATTTT. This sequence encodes CASRKLEEDTQYF.